This entry lists 26 T cell receptor beta chains sequenced from one sample in a study of blood T cells in healthy people across ages (dated by TCRdb to the mid-2010s). The library was obtained by 5' RACE. The sequencer listed for this sample is Illumina HiSeq 2500. The second PCR ran for roughly 6 to 11 cycles and used a J-beta primer mix along with a sample-barcoded 5' primer. TCRdb reran the public reads through fastp at Q25 and MiXCR, keeping productive beta chains. Rows with a matching CDR3 protein are joined into one entry that keeps the most common DNA and genes. Within this sample are around 990,000 distinct CDR3 sequences, with almost 25% of them counted one time only. The ten largest clones add up to approximately 0.79% of the sample. This sample was also put to use in a study of T cells of mothers and their children.

Sequencing input: blood. These receptor sequences come from a girl aged 2-10 years in good health.

The rearrangement uses TRBV25-1 and TRBJ1-5; a weak D match, TRBD1 (6 bases). This CDR3 comprises 15 residues. V lost 5 bases, J lost 0 bases, and 11 bases lay in between. CDR1 and CDR2 (germline): MGHDK, SYGVNS. In nucleotides, the CDR3 is TGTGCCAGCAGTCGGGACATCAATAGCAATCAGCCCCAGCATTTT. Translated: CASSRDINSNQPQHF.

There are a few counts of this clonotype. The chain carries TRBV2 and TRBJ2-3; D gene ambiguous. Germline CDR1 SNHLY, CDR2 FYNNEI. The CDR3 is 15 amino acids. Between the trimmed V and J ends, which lost 3 bases and 4 bases, there was a span of 14 bases. CDR3 sequence: CASSEALPGPDTQYF. The CDR3 DNA follows: TGTGCCAGCAGTGAGGCCCTGCCGGGCCCAGATACGCAGTATTTT.

This clonotype was observed a few times. This chain links TRBV12-3 or TRBV12-4 with TRBJ1-2; D is possibly TRBD1 (5 bases). V lost 8 bases and J 8 bases, leaving 15 bases between the germline ends. The CDR3 runs 12 residues. CDR3 DNA sequence: TGTGCCAGCCGCCGGGGGTTGGGGGGCTACACCTTC. As protein: CASRRGLGGYTF.

The V gene is TRBV7-9, the J gene TRBJ1-4; 7 bases are shared with TRBD1. This CDR3 spans 14 amino acids. With 4 bases clipped from V and 10 bases from J, the junction kept 9 bases outside the gene matches. Germline V gene data show CDR1 as SEHNR and CDR2 as FQNEAQ (reference sequence). CDR3 loop: CASSYPGQHGKLFF. In DNA form, the CDR3 reads TGTGCCAGCAGCTACCCGGGACAGCACGGAAAACTGTTTTTT.

This clonotype has at least ten counts. The chain couples TRBV28 to TRBJ2-5; D is ambiguous. Germline CDR1 and CDR2: MDHEN and SYDVKM. This CDR3 has 15 residues. V gave up 4 bases and J gave up 1 base, with 13 bases separating them. For the CDR3, the DNA is TGTGCCAGCAGTTCTTATCAGGCGGCCCAAGAGACCCAGTACTTC. Amino acid sequence: CASSSYQAAQETQYF.

The chain is built from TRBV5-6 and TRBJ2-5; TRBD2 is a possible D gene (6 bases). TRBJ2-7 explains the end of the DNA better; the J call may be wrong. Germline assignment: CDR1 SGHDT and CDR2 YYEEEE. This CDR3 has 14 amino acids. The CDR3 nucleotides are TGTGCCAGCAGCTTGTACGGGAGAACCTACGAGCAGTACTTC. Amino acids: CASSLYGRTYEQYF.

This clonotype was seen only a few times. The chain joins TRBV10-3 to TRBJ2-4; TRBD2 is a possible D gene (6 bases). The V end lost 3 bases, the J end lost 5 bases, and 8 bases lay between the germline ends. Germline assignment: CDR1 ENHRY and CDR2 SYGVKD. The CDR3 consists of 13 residues. The CDR3 reads CAISEGEENIQYF. The CDR3 region has the DNA TGTGCCATCAGTGAAGGGGAGGAAAACATTCAGTACTTC.

This clonotype showed up just a few times. The V call is TRBV2, the J call TRBJ2-3, with 8 nucleotides matching TRBD2. After removal of 1 base from V and 2 bases from J, the junction contained 14 bases not matched to a gene. Per the germline V gene, CDR1 is SNHLY and CDR2 is FYNNEI. The CDR3 has 19 amino acids. Written as DNA, the CDR3 is TGTGCCAGCAGTGAAGTCGTGGCTAGCGGGCCCACTAACACAGATACGCAGTATTTT. It translates to CASSEVVASGPTNTDTQYF.

This clonotype was observed a handful of times. V usage is TRBV2 and J usage is TRBJ1-1, with D tentatively TRBD1 (6 bases). V lost 0 bases, J lost 4 bases, and 9 bases lay in between. This CDR3 is 14 amino acids long. Germline CDR1 SNHLY, CDR2 FYNNEI. Here the CDR3 DNA reads TGTGCCAGCAGTGAAGCCAGGGGAAGCACTGAAGCTTTCTTT. Translating it yields CASSEARGSTEAFF. Full variable domain (rest looked up from reference TRBV2 and TRBJ1-1): EPEVTQTPSHQVTQMGQEVILRCVPISNHLYFYWYRQILGQKVEFLVSFYNNEISEKSEIFDDQFSVERPDGSNFTLKIRSTKLEDSAMYFCASSEARGSTEAFFGQGTRLTVV.

This clonotype has just a few counts. V usage is TRBV12-3 or TRBV12-4 and J usage is TRBJ2-7; tentatively, D is TRBD1 or TRBD2 (5 bases each). This CDR3 has 14 residues. The V end lost 8 bases, the J end lost 3 bases, and 17 bases lay between the germline ends. CDR3: CASVARDQLYEQYF. DNA of the CDR3: TGTGCCAGCGTCGCCCGGGACCAACTCTACGAGCAGTACTTC.

The chain combines TRBV7-2 with TRBJ2-3; D not certain. The CDR3 contains 17 residues. Looked up from germline, CDR1 is SGHTA and CDR2 is FQGNSA. V gave up 4 bases and J gave up 0 bases, with 17 bases separating them. The CDR3 spells CASSWGLGTSSTDTQYF. The CDR3 coding sequence is TGTGCCAGCAGCTGGGGTCTAGGTACTTCTAGCACAGATACGCAGTATTTT.

The rearrangement joins TRBV12-3 or TRBV12-4 to TRBJ1-1; a weak D match, TRBD1 (5 bases). The CDR3 runs 13 residues. The V gene lost 10 bases and the J gene lost 0 bases, with 12 bases spanning the gap. The DNA of the CDR3 is TGTGCCACAGCCCAACAGGTGAACACTGAAGCTTTCTTT. This sequence encodes CATAQQVNTEAFF.

As regards this clonotype: The junction does not match germline at one end; this may be a read error. V is TRBV29-1 and J is TRBJ2-5; D unclear. Germline V CDR1 and CDR2: SQVTM, ANQGSEA. The CDR3 is 10 residues long. The CDR3 DNA sequence: TGCAGCGTTTCTCAAGGGACCCAGTACTTC. This codes for CSVSQGTQYF. Full variable domain (rest looked up from reference TRBV29-1 and TRBJ2-5): SAVISQKPSRDICQRGTSLTIQCQVDSQVTMMFWYRQQPGQSLTLIATANQGSEATYESGFVIDKFPISRPNLTFSTLTVSNMSPEDSSIYLCSVSQGTQYFGPGTRLLVL.

The chain uses TRBV20-1 and TRBJ2-1, with D unclear. The CDR3 contains 14 residues. The V and J ends lost 0 bases and 0 bases respectively, with 6 bases between them. The V gene's germline CDR1 is DFQATT and CDR2 SNEGSKA (reference sequence). The DNA for the CDR3 is TGCAGTGCTAGAGATCCTAGCTCCTACAATGAGCAGTTCTTC. Translated, it gives CSARDPSSYNEQFF.

The chain is built from TRBV2 and TRBJ1-4; 7 nucleotides match TRBD1. The V segment lost 0 bases and the J segment 8 bases; nucleotides outside the gene matches: 6. CDR1 is SNHLY and CDR2 is FYNNEI in the germline V gene. The CDR3 runs 15 residues. The CDR3 loop is CASSEAVGTVEKLFF. The CDR3 DNA is TGTGCCAGCAGTGAAGCGGTAGGGACAGTCGAAAAACTGTTTTTT.

This clonotype was counted a few times. The chain links TRBV7-3 to TRBJ2-4; a possible D gene is TRBD2 (6 bases). There are 14 residues in the CDR3. Germline values: CDR1 SGHTA, CDR2 FQGTGA. V was trimmed by 5 bases and J by 8 bases, leaving 16 bases between them. The CDR3 here is CASSRGASGDIQYF. CDR3 sequence (DNA): TGTGCCAGCAGCCGCGGGGCCTCAGGTGACATTCAGTACTTC.

V gene TRBV4-3 combines with J gene TRBJ2-3, with 12 bases that match TRBD2. Losses at the gene ends were 0 bases for V and 4 bases for J; bases not matched to a gene: 5. Germline V gene sequence: CDR1 LGHNA, CDR2 YSLEER. This CDR3 is built from 17 residues. The CDR3 loop reads CASSQDRLAGGPDTQYF. CDR3 DNA sequence: TGCGCCAGCAGCCAAGATCGGCTAGCGGGGGGGCCAGATACGCAGTATTTT.

The V gene is TRBV6-1, the J gene TRBJ2-6; D gene unclear. The CDR3 totals 13 residues. Germline CDR1 reads MNHNS; CDR2 reads SASEGT. V gave up 11 bases and J gave up 0 bases, with 8 bases separating them. This CDR3 is CAGRHSGANVLTF. CDR3 coding DNA: TGTGCCGGAAGGCACTCTGGGGCCAACGTCCTGACTTTC.

The gene calls are TRBV25-1 and TRBJ2-2; D gene ambiguous. CDR1 and CDR2 (germline): MGHDK, SYGVNS. Trimming took off 3 bases at V and 5 bases at J, with 7 bases between the two ends. The CDR3 is 13 residues long. The CDR3 loop reads CASSDLDTGELFF. The CDR3 region has the DNA TGTGCCAGCAGTGATTTAGATACCGGGGAGCTGTTTTTT.

This clonotype was picked up a small number of times. The chain combines TRBV7-9 with TRBJ2-2; 9 nucleotides agree with TRBD2. This CDR3 spans 15 amino acids. Germline assignment: CDR1 SEHNR and CDR2 FQNEAQ (reference sequence). The trim removed 5 bases at V and 0 bases at J, leaving 1 base unmatched. The CDR3 reads CASSQRGANTGELFF. CDR3 sequence (DNA): TGTGCCAGCAGCCAGCGGGGGGCGAACACCGGGGAGCTGTTTTTT.

This chain connects TRBV28 to TRBJ2-7; no definite D call. Germline V gene data show CDR1 as MDHEN and CDR2 as SYDVKM. CDR3 length: 14 amino acids. The V end was cut by 4 bases, the J end by 9 bases, with 19 bases between. CDR3 in amino acids: CASSSPSGPEGQYF. Here the CDR3 DNA reads TGTGCCAGCAGTTCTCCATCCGGGCCCGAAGGGCAGTACTTC.

This chain uses TRBV7-2 with TRBJ2-3, with D perhaps matching TRBD1 (5 bases). Per the germline V gene, CDR1 is SGHTA and CDR2 is FQGNSA. This CDR3 comprises 12 residues. Trimming cost V 3 bases and J 7 bases, with 8 bases left between them. CDR3 in DNA: TGTGCCAGCAGCTTGGGGCCAAATACGCAGTATTTT. Amino acid sequence: CASSLGPNTQYF.

The chain joins TRBV6-5 to TRBJ2-5, with TRBD2 matching 7 bases. The germline V gene encodes CDR1 MNHEY and CDR2 SVGAGI. The CDR3 loop spans 17 amino acids. Trimming cost V 2 bases and J 4 bases; bases outside gene matches: 13. The DNA of the CDR3 is TGTGCCAGCAGTTACGGCATGGGCGGGAGAAGAGGAGAGACCCAGTACTTC. This translates into CASSYGMGGRRGETQYF.

The V and J genes are TRBV20-1 and TRBJ2-5; unclear D gene. This CDR3 has 12 amino acids. Trimming removed 4 bases from V and 4 bases from J, with 10 bases in between. Per germline, CDR1 DFQATT and CDR2 SNEGSKA (reference sequence). The CDR3 loop is CSANDGGETQYF. The CDR3 nucleotides are TGCAGTGCTAACGACGGTGGAGAGACCCAGTACTTC.

V usage is TRBV27 and J usage is TRBJ1-5; no clear D gene. V was shortened by 3 bases and J by 5 bases, with 11 bases between the two germline ends. The CDR3 loop spans 14 amino acids. Germline-derived CDR1 and CDR2 are MNHEY and SMNVEV (reference sequence). Here the CDR3 reads CASSLLKSHQPQHF. CDR3 coding DNA: TGTGCCAGCAGTTTGCTCAAATCCCATCAGCCCCAGCATTTT.

This clonotype appeared many times. A read error may produce the germline difference seen at one junction end. J is TRBJ1-2 and V is TRBV29-1, with D unresolved. Germline-derived CDR1 and CDR2 are SQVTM and ANQGSEA. The CDR3 runs 10 residues. The CDR3 DNA reads TGCAGCGTTGATTCGGTGGAATCACGATTC. As protein: CSVDSVESRF.